This T cell receptor (beta chain) was found in a study of T cell repertoires in cytomegalovirus infection. This clonotype was seen repeatedly, ten times or more. The antigen is unknown. TCRdb fed the reads into MiXCR, producing one record per CDR3 protein. The repertoire includes around 130,000 distinct CDR3 sequences, 20% to 30% of them detected once, and approximately 35% sits in the top ten. After removal of 3 bases from V and 5 bases from J, the junction contained 10 bases not matched to a gene. The length of the CDR3 is 15 residues. The germline V gene has CDR1 SGHTA and CDR2 FQGNSA. Study-level findings and limits: CMV-specific TCR beta clonotypes restricted by HLA-C were the ones dominating the ex vivo response. Accumulated public TCR beta family frequency recognized individuals carrying CMV together with the relevant HLA.

This TCR came from a human donor in good health (CMV status not recorded). Some clones in this sample may be carry-over from other donors' samples. This chain joins TRBV7-2 and TRBJ2-7, with 7 bases that match TRBD1. Sequenced material: PBMCs, sequenced either directly or after in vitro stimulation (not recorded which). In DNA, the CDR3 is TGTGCCAGCAGCTTGACCGGGACAGCGCTCCACGAGCAGTACTTC. Translating gives CASSLTGTALHEQYF.